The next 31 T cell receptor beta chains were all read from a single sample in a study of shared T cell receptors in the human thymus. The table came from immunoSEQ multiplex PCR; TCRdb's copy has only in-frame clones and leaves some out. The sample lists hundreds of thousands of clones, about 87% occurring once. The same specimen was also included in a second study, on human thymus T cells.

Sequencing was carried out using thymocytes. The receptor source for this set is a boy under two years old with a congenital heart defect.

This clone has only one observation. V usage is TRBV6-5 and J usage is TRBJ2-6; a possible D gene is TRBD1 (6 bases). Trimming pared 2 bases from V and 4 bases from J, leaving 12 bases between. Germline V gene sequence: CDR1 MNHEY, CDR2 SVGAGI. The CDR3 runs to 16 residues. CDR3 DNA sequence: TGTGCCAGCAGTTACACCACAGGGACCGGGGCCAACGTCCTGACTTTC. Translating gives CASSYTTGTGANVLTF.

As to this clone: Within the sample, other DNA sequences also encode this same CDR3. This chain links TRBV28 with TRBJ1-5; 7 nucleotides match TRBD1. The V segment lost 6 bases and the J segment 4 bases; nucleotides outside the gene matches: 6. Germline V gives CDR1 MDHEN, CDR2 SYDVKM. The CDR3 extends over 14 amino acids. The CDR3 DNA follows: TGTGCCAGCAGCCCGGACAGGACAAATCAGCCCCAGCATTTT. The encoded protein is CASSPDRTNQPQHF.

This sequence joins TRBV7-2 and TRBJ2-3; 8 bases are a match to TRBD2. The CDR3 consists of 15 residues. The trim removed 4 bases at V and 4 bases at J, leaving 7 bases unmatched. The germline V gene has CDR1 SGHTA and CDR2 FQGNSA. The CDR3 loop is CASSWRDGRADTQYF. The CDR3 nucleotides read TGTGCCAGCAGCTGGAGGGACGGGAGGGCAGATACGCAGTATTTT.

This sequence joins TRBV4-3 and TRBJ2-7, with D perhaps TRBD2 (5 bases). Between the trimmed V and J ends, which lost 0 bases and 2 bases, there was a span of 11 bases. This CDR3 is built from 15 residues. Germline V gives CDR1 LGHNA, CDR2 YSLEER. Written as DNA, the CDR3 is TGCGCCAGCAGCCAAGATACTGACGGGACCTACGAGCAGTACTTC. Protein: CASSQDTDGTYEQYF.

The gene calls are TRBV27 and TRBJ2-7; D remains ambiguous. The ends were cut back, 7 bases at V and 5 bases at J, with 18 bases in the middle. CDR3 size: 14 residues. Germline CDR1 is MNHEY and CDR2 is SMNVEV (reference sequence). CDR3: CASTPRYGWHEQYF. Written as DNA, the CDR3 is TGTGCCAGCACTCCCAGGTATGGTTGGCACGAGCAGTACTTC.

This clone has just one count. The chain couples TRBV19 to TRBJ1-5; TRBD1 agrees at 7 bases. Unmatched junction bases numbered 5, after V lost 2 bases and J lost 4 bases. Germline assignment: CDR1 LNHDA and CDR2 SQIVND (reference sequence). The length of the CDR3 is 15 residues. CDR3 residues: CASSIKTGPNQPQHF. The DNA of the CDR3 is TGTGCCAGTAGTATAAAGACAGGGCCGAATCAGCCCCAGCATTTT.

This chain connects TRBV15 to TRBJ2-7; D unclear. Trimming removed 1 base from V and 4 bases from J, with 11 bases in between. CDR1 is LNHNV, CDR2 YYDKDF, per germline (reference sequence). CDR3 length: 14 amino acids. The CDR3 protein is CATSRVGRQYEQYF. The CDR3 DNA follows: TGTGCCACCAGCAGAGTAGGCAGACAATACGAGCAGTACTTC.

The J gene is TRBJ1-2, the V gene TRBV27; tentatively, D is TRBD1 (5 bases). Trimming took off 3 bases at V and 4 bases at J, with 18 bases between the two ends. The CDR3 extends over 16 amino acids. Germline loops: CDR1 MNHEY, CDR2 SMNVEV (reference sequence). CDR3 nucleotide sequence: TGTGCCAGCAGTTTTCATCCGGGGGTGGAGATCTATGGCTACACCTTC. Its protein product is CASSFHPGVEIYGYTF.

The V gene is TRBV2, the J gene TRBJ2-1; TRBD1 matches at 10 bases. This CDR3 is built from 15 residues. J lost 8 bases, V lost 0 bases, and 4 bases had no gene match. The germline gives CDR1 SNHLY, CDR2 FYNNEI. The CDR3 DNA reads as TGTGCCAGCAGTGAAGCTTCCGGGACAGGGGATGAGCAGTTCTTC. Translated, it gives CASSEASGTGDEQFF.

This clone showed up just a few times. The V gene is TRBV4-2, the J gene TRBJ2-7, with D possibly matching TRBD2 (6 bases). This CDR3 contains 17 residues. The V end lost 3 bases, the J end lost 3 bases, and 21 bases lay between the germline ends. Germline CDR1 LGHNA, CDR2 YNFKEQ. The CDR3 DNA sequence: TGTGCCAGCAGCCACAGCCTCCCCGGGACTTCGGTCTACGAGCAGTACTTC. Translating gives CASSHSLPGTSVYEQYF.

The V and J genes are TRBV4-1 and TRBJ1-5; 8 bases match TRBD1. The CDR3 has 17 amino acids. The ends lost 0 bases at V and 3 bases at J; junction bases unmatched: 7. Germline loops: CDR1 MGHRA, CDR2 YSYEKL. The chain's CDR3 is CASSQEFGTGYNQPQHF. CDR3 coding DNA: TGCGCCAGCAGCCAAGAATTTGGGACAGGATACAATCAGCCCCAGCATTTT.

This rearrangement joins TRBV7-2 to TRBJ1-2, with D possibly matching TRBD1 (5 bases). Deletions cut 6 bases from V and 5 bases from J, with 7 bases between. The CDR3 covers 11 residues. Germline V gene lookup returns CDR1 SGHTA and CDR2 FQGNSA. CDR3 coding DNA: TGTGCCAGCAGGGGGACTTATGGCTACACCTTC. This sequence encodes CASRGTYGYTF.

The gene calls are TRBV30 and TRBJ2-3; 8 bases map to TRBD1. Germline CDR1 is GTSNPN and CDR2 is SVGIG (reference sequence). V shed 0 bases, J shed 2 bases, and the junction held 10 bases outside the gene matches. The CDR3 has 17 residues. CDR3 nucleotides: TGTGCCTGGAGTGTCGACAGGGGTACTGCCCTCACAGATACGCAGTATTTT. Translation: CAWSVDRGTALTDTQYF.

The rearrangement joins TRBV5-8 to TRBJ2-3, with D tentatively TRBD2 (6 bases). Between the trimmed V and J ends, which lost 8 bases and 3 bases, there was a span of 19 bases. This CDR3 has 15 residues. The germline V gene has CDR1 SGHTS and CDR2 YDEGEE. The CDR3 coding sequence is TGTGCCAGAGACGGAGGGCCACGGAGAACAGATACGCAGTATTTT. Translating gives CARDGGPRRTDTQYF.

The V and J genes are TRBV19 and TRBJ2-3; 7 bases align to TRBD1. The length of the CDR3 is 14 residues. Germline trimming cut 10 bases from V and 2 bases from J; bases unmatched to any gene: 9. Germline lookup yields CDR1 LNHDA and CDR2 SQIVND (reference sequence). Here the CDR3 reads CATEGARHTDTQYF. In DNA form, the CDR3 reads TGTGCCACCGAGGGGGCGCGACACACAGATACGCAGTATTTT. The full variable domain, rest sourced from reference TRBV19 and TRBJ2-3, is DGGITQSPKYLFRKEGQNVTLSCEQNLNHDAMYWYRQDPGQGLRLIYYSQIVNDFQKGDIAEGYSVSREKKESFPLTVTSAQKNPTAFYLCATEGARHTDTQYFGPGTRLTVL.

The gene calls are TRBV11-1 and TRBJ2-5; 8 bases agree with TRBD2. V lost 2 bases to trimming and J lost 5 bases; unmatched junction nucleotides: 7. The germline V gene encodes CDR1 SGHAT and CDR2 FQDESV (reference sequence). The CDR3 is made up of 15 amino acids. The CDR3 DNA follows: TGTGCCAGCAGCTTACCCGGGGGGGGAGAGGAGACCCAGTACTTC. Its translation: CASSLPGGGEETQYF.

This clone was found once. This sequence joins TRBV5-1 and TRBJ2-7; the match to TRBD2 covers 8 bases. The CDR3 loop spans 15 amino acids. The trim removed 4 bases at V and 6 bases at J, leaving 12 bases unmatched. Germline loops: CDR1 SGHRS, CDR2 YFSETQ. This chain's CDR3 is CASSLAPGGSSEQYF. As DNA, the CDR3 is TGCGCCAGCAGCCTAGCTCCGGGAGGGAGTTCCGAGCAGTACTTC.

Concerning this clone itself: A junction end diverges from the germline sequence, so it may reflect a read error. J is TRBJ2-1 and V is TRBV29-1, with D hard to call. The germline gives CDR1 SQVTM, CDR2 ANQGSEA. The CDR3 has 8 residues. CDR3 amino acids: CSASDSVF. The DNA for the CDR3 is TGCAGCGCCAGCGATTCTGTCTTC.

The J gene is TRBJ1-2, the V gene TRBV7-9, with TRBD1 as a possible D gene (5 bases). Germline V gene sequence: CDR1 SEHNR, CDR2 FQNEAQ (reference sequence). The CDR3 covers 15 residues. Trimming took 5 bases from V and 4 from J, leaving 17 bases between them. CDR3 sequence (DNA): TGTGCCAGCAGCCAGGGTCGGACACGAGGCTATGGCTACACCTTC. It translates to CASSQGRTRGYGYTF.

Here the CDR3 DNA reads TGCGCCAGCAGCCAAGAGCCGGGAGGTTTTTACGGGGAGCTGTTTTTT. As protein: CASSQEPGGFYGELFF. The chain uses TRBV4-3 and TRBJ2-2, with 7 bases matching TRBD2. This CDR3 spans 16 amino acids. Per the germline V gene, CDR1 is LGHNA and CDR2 is YSLEER. V lost 0 bases and J lost 7; bases outside the gene matches: 8.

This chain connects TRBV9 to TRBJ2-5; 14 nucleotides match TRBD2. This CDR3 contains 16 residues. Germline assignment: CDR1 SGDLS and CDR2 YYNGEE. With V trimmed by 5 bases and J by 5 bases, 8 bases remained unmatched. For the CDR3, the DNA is TGTGCCAGCAGTTCCGGGACTAGCGGGGGCCGTGAGACCCAGTACTTC. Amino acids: CASSSGTSGGRETQYF.

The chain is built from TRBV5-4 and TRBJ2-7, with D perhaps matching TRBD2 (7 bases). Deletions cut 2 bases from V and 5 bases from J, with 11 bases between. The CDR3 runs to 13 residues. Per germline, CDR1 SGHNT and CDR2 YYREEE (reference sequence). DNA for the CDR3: TGTGCCAGCAGCTTCCGGGGGGCTCACGAGCAGTACTTC. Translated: CASSFRGAHEQYF.

The CDR3 loop reads CASSQSRREGTGELFF. The CDR3 DNA sequence: TGCGCCAGCAGTCAATCGCGGCGGGAGGGCACCGGGGAGCTGTTTTTT. The V and J genes are TRBV23-1 and TRBJ2-2; 9 nucleotides align to TRBD2. TRBV23-1 is an open reading frame whose function is uncertain. This CDR3 has 16 amino acids. V trimming: 0 bases; J trimming: 4 bases; junction bases outside the gene matches: 3.

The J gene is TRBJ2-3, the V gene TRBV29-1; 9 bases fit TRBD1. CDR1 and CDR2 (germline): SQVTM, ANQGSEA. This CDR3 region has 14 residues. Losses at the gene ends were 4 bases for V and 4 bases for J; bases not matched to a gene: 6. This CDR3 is CSVARDRVPDTQYF. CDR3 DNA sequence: TGCAGCGTTGCCCGGGACAGGGTCCCAGATACGCAGTATTTT.

CDR3 DNA: TGTGCCAGCAGCTTGGCCGACAGGGGGCGGGTGAACACTGAAGCTTTCTTT. Its translation is CASSLADRGRVNTEAFF. The chain has TRBV5-4 and TRBJ1-1; 10 positions match TRBD1. Germline V gives CDR1 SGHNT, CDR2 YYREEE (reference sequence). The J segment lost 0 bases and the V segment lost 0 bases, leaving 5 bases of the junction unmatched. The length of the CDR3 is 17 residues.

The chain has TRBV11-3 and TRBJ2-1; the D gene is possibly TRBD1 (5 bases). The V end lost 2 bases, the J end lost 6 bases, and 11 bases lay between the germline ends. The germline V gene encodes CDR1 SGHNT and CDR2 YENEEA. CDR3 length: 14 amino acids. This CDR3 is CASSLLDRGNEQFF. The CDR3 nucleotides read TGTGCCAGCAGCTTACTTGACAGAGGCAATGAGCAGTTCTTC. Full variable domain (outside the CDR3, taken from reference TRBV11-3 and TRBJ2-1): EAGVVQSPRYKIIEKKQPVAFWCNPISGHNTLYWYLQNLGQGPELLIRYENEEAVDDSQLPKDRFSAERLKGVDSTLKIQPAELGDSAVYLCASSLLDRGNEQFFGPGTRLTVL.

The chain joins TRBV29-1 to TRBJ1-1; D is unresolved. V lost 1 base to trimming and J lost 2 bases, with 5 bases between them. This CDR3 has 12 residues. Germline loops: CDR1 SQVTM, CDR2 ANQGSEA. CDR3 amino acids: CSVEGLNTEAFF. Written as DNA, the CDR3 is TGCAGCGTTGAAGGCCTAAACACTGAAGCTTTCTTT.

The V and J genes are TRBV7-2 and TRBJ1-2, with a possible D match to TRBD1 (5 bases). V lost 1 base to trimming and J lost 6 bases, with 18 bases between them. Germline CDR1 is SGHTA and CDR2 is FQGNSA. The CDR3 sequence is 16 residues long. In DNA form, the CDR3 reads TGTGCCAGCAGCTTAGTAAATATCAGGACAACAGATGGCTACACCTTC. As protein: CASSLVNIRTTDGYTF.

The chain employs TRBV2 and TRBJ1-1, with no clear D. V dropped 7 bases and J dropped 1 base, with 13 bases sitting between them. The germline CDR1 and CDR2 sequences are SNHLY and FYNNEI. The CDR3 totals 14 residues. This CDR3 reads CASIPSTANTEAFF. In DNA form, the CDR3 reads TGTGCCAGCATTCCATCTACAGCGAACACTGAAGCTTTCTTT.

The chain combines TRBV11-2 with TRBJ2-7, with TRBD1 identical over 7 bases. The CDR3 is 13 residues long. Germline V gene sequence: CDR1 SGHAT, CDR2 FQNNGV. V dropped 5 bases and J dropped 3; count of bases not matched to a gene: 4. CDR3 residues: CASSTGQSYEQYF. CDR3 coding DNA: TGTGCCAGCAGCACGGGACAGAGCTACGAGCAGTACTTC.

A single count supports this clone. The CDR3 loop reads CASSFLTDAGSSPLHF. For the CDR3, the DNA is TGTGCCAGCAGCTTTCTGACGGATGCGGGCAGTTCACCCCTCCACTTT. V usage is TRBV7-9 and J usage is TRBJ1-6; D is unresolved. Trimming stripped 3 bases from V and 9 bases from J, with 18 bases between. Germline V gene sequence: CDR1 SEHNR, CDR2 FQNEAQ (reference sequence). The CDR3 consists of 16 residues.